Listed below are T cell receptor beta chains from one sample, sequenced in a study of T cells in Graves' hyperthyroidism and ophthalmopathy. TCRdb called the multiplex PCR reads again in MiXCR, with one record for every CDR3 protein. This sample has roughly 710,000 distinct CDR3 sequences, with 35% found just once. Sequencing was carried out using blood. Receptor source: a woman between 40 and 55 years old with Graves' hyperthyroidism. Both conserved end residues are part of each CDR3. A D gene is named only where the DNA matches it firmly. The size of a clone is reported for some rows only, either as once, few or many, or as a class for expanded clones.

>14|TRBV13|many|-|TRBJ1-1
TGTGCCAGCAGCTTATGGACGAGTCCGGGCGGAGCTTTCTTT
CASSLWTSPGGAFF
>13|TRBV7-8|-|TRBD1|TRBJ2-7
TGTGCCAGCAGCTACCGGGGACAGGGGAAGCAGTACTTC
CASSYRGQGKQYF
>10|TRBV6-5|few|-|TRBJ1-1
TGTGCCAGCAGTGTCCCAGAAGCTTTCTTT
CASSVPEAFF
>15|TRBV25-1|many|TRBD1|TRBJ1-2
TGTGCCAGCAGTGAATCCCTCCGGGACAGGGTCGGCTACACCTTC
CASSESLRDRVGYTF
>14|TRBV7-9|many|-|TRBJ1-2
TGTGCCAGCAGCCAAACAGGGTTGGACTATGGCTACACCTTC
CASSQTGLDYGYTF
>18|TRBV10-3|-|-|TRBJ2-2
TGTGCCATCAGTGGACGACCGGGGAGCCCCGCGGGCACCGGGGAGCTGTTTTTT
CAISGRPGSPAGTGELFF
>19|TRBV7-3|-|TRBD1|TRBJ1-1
TGTGCCAGCAGCTTTGGCGAACACCGGGACAGGGTACAGAACACTGAAGCTTTCTTT
CASSFGEHRDRVQNTEAFF
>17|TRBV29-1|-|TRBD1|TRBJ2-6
TGCAGCGTTGCCGGCGGGCAGGGGGCGCGCGGGGCCAACGTCCTGACTTTC
CSVAGGQGARGANVLTF
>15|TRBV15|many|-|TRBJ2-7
TGTGCCACCAGCAGAGGGGTCAGGCTTCTCTACGAGCAGTACTTC
CATSRGVRLLYEQYF
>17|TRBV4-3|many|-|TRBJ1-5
TGCGCCAGCAGCCAAGATCCGACCTCAAGTAGCAATCAGCCCCAGCATTTT
CASSQDPTSSSNQPQHF
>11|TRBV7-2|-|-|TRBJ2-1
TGTGCCAGCAGCCCAGGGTGGGGTCAGTTCTTC
CASSPGWGQFF
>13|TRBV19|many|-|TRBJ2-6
TGTGCCAGTAAAGAGCCGGGGGCCAACGTCCTGACTTTC
CASKEPGANVLTF
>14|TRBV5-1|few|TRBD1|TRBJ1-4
TGTGCCAGCAGTCGGACAGGGACTAATGAAAAACTGTTTTTT
CASSRTGTNEKLFF
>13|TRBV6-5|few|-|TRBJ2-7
TGTGCCAGCAGCCACGGGGCCTCCTACGAGCAGTACTTC
CASSHGASYEQYF
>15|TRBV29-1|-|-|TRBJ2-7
TGCAGCGTTGAAGAGGCCGGGACGAGCTCCTACGAGCAGTACTTC
CSVEEAGTSSYEQYF
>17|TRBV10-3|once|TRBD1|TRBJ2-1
TGTGCCATCAGTGAGAGGGGAGGACAGGGGGCATACAATGAGCAGTTCTTC
CAISERGGQGAYNEQFF
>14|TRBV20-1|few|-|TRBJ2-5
TGCAGTGCTAGCGGAGAGGGCAGGCAAGAGACCCAGTACTTC
CSASGEGRQETQYF
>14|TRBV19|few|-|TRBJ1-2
TGTGCCAGTAGTATCCTGGGGCAGATCGATGGCTACACCTTC
CASSILGQIDGYTF
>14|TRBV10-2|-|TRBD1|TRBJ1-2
TGTGCCAGCAGTCTGACAGGGATCGACTATGGCTACACCTTC
CASSLTGIDYGYTF
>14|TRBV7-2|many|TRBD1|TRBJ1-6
TGCGCCAGCAGCCCGGGGACAGGGGATTCACCCCTCCACTTT
CASSPGTGDSPLHF
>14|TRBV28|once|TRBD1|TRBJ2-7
TGTGCCAGCAGTGGGGGACAGCCCCGCTACGAGCAGTACTTC
CASSGGQPRYEQYF
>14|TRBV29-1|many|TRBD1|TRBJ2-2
TGCAGCGTTGAACCTCAGGGGGACACCGGGGAGCTGTTTTTT
CSVEPQGDTGELFF